This entry describes one T cell receptor (beta chain). The antigen remains unidentified. The junction differs from germline at one of its ends, possibly a read error. Germline-derived CDR1 and CDR2 are ENHRY and SYGVKD. This CDR3 region has 15 residues. This record comes from a study of blood T cells in healthy people across ages. Primers used in a second PCR of roughly 7 to 12 cycles were a sample-barcoded 5' primer and a J-beta primer mix. Each cDNA was tagged by a template-switch adaptor containing 12 random nucleotides. TCRdb re-called the 5' RACE reads with MiXCR, one entry per CDR3 protein. The repertoire includes some 900,000 distinct CDR3 sequences, less than 35% of them detected once, and around 15% sits in the top ten. General study findings and limits: Getting older went along with TCR beta diversity per million T cells dropping roughly linearly.

The V and J genes are TRBV10-3 and TRBJ2-3, with TRBD2 matching over 8 bases. Sequenced material: blood. The TCR originated in a woman of 80 years or more in good health. The CDR3 region is CAIRLSGGLTDAQYF. CDR3 in DNA: TGTGCCATCAGACTGAGCGGGGGACTCACAGATGCGCAGTATTTT.